These 11 T cell receptor beta chains were all obtained from the same sample, sequenced in a study of cytomegalovirus exposure and HLA in healthy donors. Primers included in the PCR were 60 Vbeta and 13 Jbeta primers. TCRdb's table, derived via immunoSEQ multiplex PCR, lists solely in-frame clones and lacks some. The repertoire includes around 140,000 clones, over 65% of them detected once, and roughly 1.4% sits in the top ten. Sequencing was performed on PBMCs. All receptors come from a man aged 35 to 55 in good health and CMV-seronegative.

The chain has TRBV9 and TRBJ2-6, with a weak D call TRBD2 (7 bases). V lost 3 bases and J 0 bases, leaving 16 bases between the germline ends. The germline gives CDR1 SGDLS, CDR2 YYNGEE. This CDR3 is built from 18 residues. CDR3 sequence: CASSGMGRGSSGANVLTF. CDR3 sequence (DNA): TGTGCCAGCAGCGGAATGGGGAGGGGGAGCTCTGGGGCCAACGTCCTGACTTTC. Complete variable domain (other parts from reference TRBV9 and TRBJ2-6): DSGVTQTPKHLITATGQRVTLRCSPRSGDLSVYWYQQSLDQGLQFLIQYYNGEERAKGNILERFSAQQFPDLHSELNLSSLELGDSALYFCASSGMGRGSSGANVLTFGAGSRLTVL.

This clone was detected only once. This chain uses TRBV7-2 with TRBJ2-3; unclear D gene. Germline V lookup: CDR1 SGHTA, CDR2 FQGNSA. V lost 1 base and J lost 5, with 4 bases in between. The CDR3 is made up of 12 amino acids. The CDR3: CASSLGRDTQYF. The CDR3 nucleotides read TGTGCCAGCAGCTTAGGCAGAGATACGCAGTATTTT.

The chain links TRBV9 to TRBJ1-2; D is uncertain. Per germline, CDR1 SGDLS and CDR2 YYNGEE. V was clipped by 2 bases and J by 7 bases, with 21 bases between them. CDR3 length: 16 amino acids. The CDR3 here is CASSVDGSPSPRGYTF. The CDR3 DNA reads TGTGCCAGCAGCGTCGATGGCTCACCCTCACCTCGTGGCTACACCTTC.

The J gene is TRBJ1-4, the V gene TRBV7-9; 10 positions match TRBD1. Trimming cost V 5 bases and J 5 bases; bases outside gene matches: 8. Per the germline V gene, CDR1 is SEHNR and CDR2 is FQNEAQ (reference sequence). The CDR3 loop spans 16 amino acids. The CDR3: CASSKSPGQGNEKLFF. Here the CDR3 DNA reads TGTGCCAGCAGCAAAAGTCCGGGACAGGGGAATGAAAAACTGTTTTTT.

This chain links TRBV7-2 with TRBJ2-1; 10 bases align to TRBD2. This CDR3 has 16 amino acids. Germline CDR1 is SGHTA and CDR2 is FQGNSA. With V trimmed by 2 bases and J by 7 bases, 8 bases remained unmatched. The CDR3 nucleotides are TGTGCCAGCAGCTTAAGGCTAGCGGGAGCGGAGAATGAGCAGTTCTTC. It specifies CASSLRLAGAENEQFF.

Regarding this clone: This CDR3 is also generated by other DNA sequences in the sample. The V gene is TRBV19, the J gene TRBJ2-5; TRBD1 aligns across 8 bases. The length of the CDR3 is 15 residues. The V gene end was trimmed by 5 bases and the J gene end by 4 bases; junction bases not matched to a gene: 9. CDR1 is LNHDA, CDR2 SQIVND, per germline (reference sequence). CDR3 DNA sequence: TGTGCCAGTAGTCCGCTCAGGGGGCGCAGAGAGACCCAGTACTTC. Its protein product is CASSPLRGRRETQYF.

This chain links TRBV4-1 with TRBJ1-6; 8 nucleotides agree with TRBD1. This CDR3 has 18 amino acids. Germline V gene lookup returns CDR1 MGHRA and CDR2 YSYEKL. With V trimmed by 0 bases and J by 1 base, 5 bases remained unmatched. CDR3 coding DNA: TGCGCCAGCAGCCAAGAGGGGCAGGGGGCTTCCTATAATTCACCCCTCCACTTT. It translates to CASSQEGQGASYNSPLHF.

The gene calls are TRBV2 and TRBJ1-4; 10 bases are shared with TRBD1. Germline assignment: CDR1 SNHLY and CDR2 FYNNEI. This CDR3 contains 13 residues. The V and J ends lost 8 bases and 9 bases, in that order; junction bases with no gene match: 6. The CDR3 protein is CASRDRGGQKLFF. DNA of the CDR3: TGTGCCAGCCGGGACAGGGGAGGTCAAAAACTGTTTTTT.

Concerning this clone: The sample carries other DNA sequences with the same CDR3. The chain uses TRBV7-8 and TRBJ1-3, with D possibly being TRBD1 (5 bases). The germline V and J ends were trimmed by 5 bases and 2 bases, with 13 bases remaining between them. The CDR3 is 15 amino acids. The germline V gene encodes CDR1 SGHVS and CDR2 FQNEAQ. This CDR3 is CASSASGGAGNTIYF. DNA for the CDR3: TGTGCCAGCAGCGCTAGTGGGGGGGCTGGAAACACCATATATTTT.

The chain has TRBV30 and TRBJ2-7; 7 bases agree with TRBD1. Losses at the gene ends were 2 bases for V and 4 bases for J; bases not matched to a gene: 2. Germline values: CDR1 GTSNPN, CDR2 SVGIG (reference sequence). This CDR3 is 12 amino acids long. The CDR3 DNA reads TGTGCCTGGAGTTCGGGACAGTACGAGCAGTACTTC. It encodes CAWSSGQYEQYF.

The chain recombines TRBV27 with TRBJ1-2; D is perhaps TRBD1 (5 bases). The germline V gene has CDR1 MNHEY and CDR2 SMNVEV (reference sequence). With 6 bases removed from V and 3 bases from J, the gap between germline ends came to 26 bases. CDR3 length: 18 residues. The CDR3 bases are TGTGCCAGCAGGGCGATTGGGGCCCTAGGGAGGGTAGACTATGGCTACACCTTC. It yields the protein CASRAIGALGRVDYGYTF.